This TCR beta chain was sequenced for a study of shared clonotypes between healthy human individuals. Study observations and caveats: When compared with the clonotypes that were shared by all four sorted-subset donors, the non-shared clonotypes turned out to have lower generation probabilities. Only blood samples were collected, and tissue repertoires likely differ.

The study drew its donors from healthy HIV-negative adults without recent acute infections or vaccinations. Clones were read by immunoSEQ multiplex PCR, and TCRdb kept only the in-frame ones, dropping some. The profile shows 1,500,000 or so clones, around 97% of them singletons. In regard to this clone: Its target is unknown.

The sample comprised naive CD4+ T cells sorted from blood. The subset: CD45RA+ positively selected. The receptor was isolated from a man aged 25 to 40 in good health.

Here the CDR3 reads CASSVIQGMDSNQPQHF. CDR3 sequence (DNA): TGTGCCAGCAGTGTAATACAGGGGATGGATAGCAATCAGCCCCAGCATTTT. The V gene is TRBV2, the J gene TRBJ1-5; 7 nucleotides match TRBD1. The germline V gene encodes CDR1 SNHLY and CDR2 FYNNEI. This CDR3 spans 17 amino acids. With 4 bases clipped from V and 0 bases from J, the junction kept 9 bases outside the gene matches.